Described below is a single T cell receptor (beta chain) sequence and its context. Its matching antigen is unknown. Here immunoSEQ multiplex PCR was the method, and the copy in TCRdb shows in-frame clones only, minus some. The profile covers about 2,100,000 clones, with about 93% appearing a single time and under 2% taken by the ten largest. CD45RO-negative CD8 cells positively selected for CCR7 made up the naive population, which excluded terminally differentiated effector memory CD45RA+ cells. This sample is part of a study of shared clonotypes between healthy human individuals. With 0 bases removed from V and 8 bases from J, the gap between germline ends came to 16 bases. The germline CDR1 and CDR2 sequences are MNHEY and SVGAGI. The CDR3 covers 15 residues. Regarding the study as a whole: Sampling included only blood; tissue repertoires likely differ.

The sequence was obtained from a man between 18 and 35 years old in good health. Some clones in this sample may be carry-over from other donors' samples. Input material: naive CD8+ T cells from PBMCs. The V call is TRBV6-5, the J call TRBJ1-2; D possibly corresponds to TRBD1 (5 bases). In DNA form, the CDR3 reads TGTGCCAGCAGTTACTCGAGGATAGGGGTAGACGGCTACACCTTC. Translation: CASSYSRIGVDGYTF.